Presented here are 5 T cell receptor beta chains from one specimen sequenced in a study of cytomegalovirus exposure and HLA in healthy donors. 60 Vbeta and 13 Jbeta primers were used in PCR. The repertoire was sequenced with immunoSEQ multiplex PCR; TCRdb's copy has only in-frame clones and lacks some. This sample has more than 85,000 clones, with about three quarters found just once. Specimen: PBMCs. These TCRs come from a woman in her sixties in good health and CMV-seropositive.

This clone was seen a few times. DNA of the CDR3: TGTGCCAGCATGCGGCGGGAGGGAGCCAAAAACATTCAGTACTTC. Translated, it gives CASMRREGAKNIQYF. The V gene is TRBV6-6, the J gene TRBJ2-4, with TRBD2 matching 9 bases. V lost 7 bases and J lost 0; bases outside the gene matches: 4. There are 15 residues in the CDR3. CDR1 is MNHNY and CDR2 is SVGAGI in the germline V gene (reference sequence).

In its sample, this clone was seen once. This chain connects TRBV25-1 to TRBJ2-1; 7 bases fit TRBD2. V dropped 3 bases and J dropped 5; count of bases not matched to a gene: 16. CDR1 is MGHDK and CDR2 is SYGVNS in the germline V gene. The CDR3 sequence is 18 residues long. DNA of the CDR3: TGTGCCAGCAGTGACGGGGGGATTGGGGCGCGAAGTCACAATGAGCAGTTCTTC. Translated: CASSDGGIGARSHNEQFF. The full variable domain, in which reference TRBV25-1 and TRBJ2-1 provide the parts outside the CDR3, is EADIYQTPRYLVIGTGKKITLECSQTMGHDKMYWYQQDPGMELHLIHYSYGVNSTEKGDLSSESTVSRIRTEHFPLTLESARPSHTSQYLCASSDGGIGARSHNEQFFGPGTRLTVL.

With regard to this clone: Its ends do not fully match the called genes, so a read error is possible. The rearrangement links TRBV7-9 to TRBJ2-5; TRBD1 matches at 7 bases. In germline, CDR1 is SEHNR, CDR2 FQNEAQ (reference sequence). This CDR3 spans 12 amino acids. CDR3 in DNA: TGTTCCAGCAGAAACAGGGGAGAGACCCAGTACTTC. Its translation: CSSRNRGETQYF.

The rearrangement uses TRBV28 and TRBJ2-1; TRBD2 matches 8 bases. This CDR3 comprises 16 residues. From germline, CDR1 is MDHEN and CDR2 SYDVKM. Trimming cost V 6 bases and J 2 bases; bases outside gene matches: 9. CDR3 in amino acids: CASRTLAAETYNEQFF. In nucleotides, the CDR3 is TGTGCCAGCAGAACACTAGCGGCAGAGACCTACAATGAGCAGTTCTTC.

This clone was seen once. One end of the junction is discordant with germline, which a read error may explain. V and J are TRBV18 and TRBJ2-5, with 9 bases identical to TRBD1. There are 17 residues in the CDR3. From germline, CDR1 is KGHSH and CDR2 LQKENI. The CDR3: CASSPPYDRGDQETQHF. In DNA form, the CDR3 reads TGTGCCAGCTCACCACCCTATGACAGGGGGGATCAAGAGACCCAGCACTTC.